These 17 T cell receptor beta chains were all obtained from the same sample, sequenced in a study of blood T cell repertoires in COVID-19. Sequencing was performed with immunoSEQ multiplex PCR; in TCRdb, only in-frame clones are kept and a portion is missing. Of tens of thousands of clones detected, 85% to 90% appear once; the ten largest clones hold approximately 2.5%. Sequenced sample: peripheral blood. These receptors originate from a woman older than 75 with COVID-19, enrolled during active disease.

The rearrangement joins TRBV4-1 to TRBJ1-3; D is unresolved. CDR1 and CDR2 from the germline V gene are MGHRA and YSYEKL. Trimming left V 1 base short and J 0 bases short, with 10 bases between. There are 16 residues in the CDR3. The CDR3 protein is CASSQGSLLSGNTIYF. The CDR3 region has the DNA TGCGCCAGCAGCCAAGGTAGCCTACTCTCTGGAAACACCATATATTTT.

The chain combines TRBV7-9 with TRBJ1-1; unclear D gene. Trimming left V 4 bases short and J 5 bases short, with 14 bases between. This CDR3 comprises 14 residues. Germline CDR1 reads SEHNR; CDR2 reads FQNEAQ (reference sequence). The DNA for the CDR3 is TGTGCCAGCAGCTCATCACTAGGCGGGACTGAAGCTTTCTTT. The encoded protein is CASSSSLGGTEAFF.

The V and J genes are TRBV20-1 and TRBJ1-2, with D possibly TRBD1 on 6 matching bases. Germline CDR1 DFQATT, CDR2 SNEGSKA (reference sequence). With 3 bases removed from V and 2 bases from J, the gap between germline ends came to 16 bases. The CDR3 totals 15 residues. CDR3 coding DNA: TGCAGTGCTAGTTCCTCTTCAGGGGCCAACTATGGCTACACCTTC. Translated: CSASSSSGANYGYTF.

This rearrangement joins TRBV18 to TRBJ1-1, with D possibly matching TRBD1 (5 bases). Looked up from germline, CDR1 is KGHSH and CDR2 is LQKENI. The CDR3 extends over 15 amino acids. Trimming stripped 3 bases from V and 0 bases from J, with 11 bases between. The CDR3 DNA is TGTGCCAGCTCACCGGGACTGCTAATGAACACTGAAGCTTTCTTT. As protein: CASSPGLLMNTEAFF.

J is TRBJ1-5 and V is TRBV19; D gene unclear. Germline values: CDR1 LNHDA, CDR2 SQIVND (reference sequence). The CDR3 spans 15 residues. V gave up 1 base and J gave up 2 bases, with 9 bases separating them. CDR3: CASSIALQGNQPQHF. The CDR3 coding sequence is TGTGCCAGTAGTATAGCCTTACAAGGCAATCAGCCCCAGCATTTT.

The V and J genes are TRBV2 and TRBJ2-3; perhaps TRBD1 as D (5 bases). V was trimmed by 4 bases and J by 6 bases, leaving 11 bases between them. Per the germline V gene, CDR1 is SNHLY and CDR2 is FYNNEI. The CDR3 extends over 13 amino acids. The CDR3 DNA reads TGTGCCAGCAGTGTGATTGGGGCGGATACGCAGTATTTT. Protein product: CASSVIGADTQYF.

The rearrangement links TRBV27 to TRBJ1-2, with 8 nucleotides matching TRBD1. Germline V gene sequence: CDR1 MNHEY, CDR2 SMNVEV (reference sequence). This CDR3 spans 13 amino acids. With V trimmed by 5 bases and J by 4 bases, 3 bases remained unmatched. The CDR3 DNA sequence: TGTGCCAGCAGTGGAGGGACAGGCTATGGCTACACCTTC. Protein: CASSGGTGYGYTF.

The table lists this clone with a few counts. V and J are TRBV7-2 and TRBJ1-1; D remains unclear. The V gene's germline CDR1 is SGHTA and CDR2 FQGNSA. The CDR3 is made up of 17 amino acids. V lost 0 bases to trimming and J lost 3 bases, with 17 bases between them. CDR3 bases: TGTGCCAGCAGCTTAGCTGGTGGAGAGGGATCGGACACTGAAGCTTTCTTT. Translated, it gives CASSLAGGEGSDTEAFF.

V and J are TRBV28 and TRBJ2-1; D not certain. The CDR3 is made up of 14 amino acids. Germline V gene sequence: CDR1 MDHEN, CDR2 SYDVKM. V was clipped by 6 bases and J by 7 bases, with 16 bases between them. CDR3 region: CASRDRLLRNEQFF. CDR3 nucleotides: TGTGCCAGCAGAGATCGACTTCTTCGGAATGAGCAGTTCTTC. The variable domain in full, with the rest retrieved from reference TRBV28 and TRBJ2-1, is DVKVTQSSRYLVKRTGEKVFLECVQDMDHENMFWYRQDPGLGLRLIYFSYDVKMKEKGDIPEGYSVSREKKERFSLILESASTNQTSMYLCASRDRLLRNEQFFGPGTRLTVL.

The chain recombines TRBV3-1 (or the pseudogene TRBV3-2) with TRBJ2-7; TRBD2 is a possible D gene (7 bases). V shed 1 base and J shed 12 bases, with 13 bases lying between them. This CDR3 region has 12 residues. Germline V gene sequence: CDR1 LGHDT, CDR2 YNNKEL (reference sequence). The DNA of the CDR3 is TGTGCCAGCAGCCAAGGGGGGCGGGGGCCGTACTTC. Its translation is CASSQGGRGPYF.

CDR3 residues: CASSPPGTGGFGANVLTF. DNA for the CDR3: TGTGCCAGCTCACCCCCCGGGACAGGGGGCTTTGGGGCCAACGTCCTGACTTTC. The chain has TRBV18 and TRBJ2-6; 12 bases are a match to TRBD1. V lost 3 bases and J lost 3; bases outside the gene matches: 6. The CDR3 loop spans 18 amino acids. From germline, CDR1 is KGHSH and CDR2 LQKENI.

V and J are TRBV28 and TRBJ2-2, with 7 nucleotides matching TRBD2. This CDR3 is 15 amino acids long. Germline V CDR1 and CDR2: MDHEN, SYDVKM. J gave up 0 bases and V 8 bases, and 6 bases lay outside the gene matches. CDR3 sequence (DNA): TGTGCCAGCCGGTTCGCGGGGGCGAACACCGGGGAGCTGTTTTTT. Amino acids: CASRFAGANTGELFF.

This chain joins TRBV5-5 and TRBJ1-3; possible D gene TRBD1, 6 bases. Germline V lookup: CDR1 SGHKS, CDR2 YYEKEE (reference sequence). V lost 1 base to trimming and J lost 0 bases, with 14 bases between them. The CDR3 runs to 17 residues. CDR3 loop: CASSLTGSPFSGNTIYF. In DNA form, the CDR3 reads TGTGCCAGCAGCTTGACAGGGTCCCCTTTCTCTGGAAACACCATATATTTT.

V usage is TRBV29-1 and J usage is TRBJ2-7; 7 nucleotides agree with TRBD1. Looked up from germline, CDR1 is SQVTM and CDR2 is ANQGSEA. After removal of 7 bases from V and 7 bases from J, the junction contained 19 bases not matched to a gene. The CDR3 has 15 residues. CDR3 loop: CSAPGRDSSTREQYF. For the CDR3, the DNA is TGCAGCGCCCCAGGCCGGGACAGCTCCACGAGGGAGCAGTACTTC.

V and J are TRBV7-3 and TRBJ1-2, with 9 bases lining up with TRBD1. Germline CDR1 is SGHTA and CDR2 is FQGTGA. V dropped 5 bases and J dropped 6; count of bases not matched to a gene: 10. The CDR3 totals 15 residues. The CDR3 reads CASSKGQGGQNGYTF. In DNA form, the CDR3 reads TGTGCCAGCAGCAAGGGACAGGGCGGTCAAAATGGCTACACCTTC.

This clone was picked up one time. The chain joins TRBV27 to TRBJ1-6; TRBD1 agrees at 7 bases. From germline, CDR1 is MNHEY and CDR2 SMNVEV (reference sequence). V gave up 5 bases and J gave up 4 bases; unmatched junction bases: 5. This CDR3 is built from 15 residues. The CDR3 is CASSPTGQYNSPLHF. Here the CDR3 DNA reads TGTGCCAGCAGTCCTACGGGACAGTATAATTCACCCCTCCACTTT.

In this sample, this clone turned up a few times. CDR3 DNA sequence: TGTGCCAGCGACTTTTGGGACACAGCCAAAAACATTCAGTACTTC. Translation gives CASDFWDTAKNIQYF. The V and J genes are TRBV28 and TRBJ2-4; the D gene is possibly TRBD1 (6 bases). V was trimmed by 8 bases and J by 0 bases, leaving 14 bases between them. The CDR3 is made up of 15 amino acids. Germline-derived CDR1 and CDR2 are MDHEN and SYDVKM.